The clone carrying this TCR beta chain was seen only a few times. Naive CD8 libraries came from about 20,000 to 1,000,000 sorted cells with 10%, 30% or 50% RNA. Naive CD8 T cell sorting was performed on the CD8+CD4-CCR7+CD45RA+ phenotype. These data come from a study of molecular identifiers for immune sequencing clone quantification. About the research overall: Replicate RNA came from about 20,000 or 100,000 naive CD8 cells and was split five ways, and four parts were sequenced.

The germline V gene encodes CDR1 SGHTA and CDR2 FQGNSA. CDR3 length: 14 residues. V was clipped by 3 bases and J by 4 bases, with 9 bases between them. TCRdb re-called the PCR reads through MiXCR, storing one row per CDR3 protein. There are over 50,000 distinct CDR3 sequences in the sample; 36% occur only once, and 3.8% lies in the top ten. The TCR originated in a human donor in good health. Some libraries in this study had Jurkat cell RNA spiked in. The J gene is TRBJ2-2, the V gene TRBV7-2, with D perhaps assigned TRBD1 or TRBD2 (5 bases each). Sequencing used naive CD8+ T cells from blood, with Jurkat cell RNA spiked in. Subset defined: FACS-sorted CD8+CD4-CCR7+CD45RA+ naive T cells. This chain's CDR3 is CASSFWGFTGELFF. The CDR3 DNA is TGTGCCAGCAGCTTTTGGGGGTTCACCGGGGAGCTGTTTTTT.